One sample yielded the 26 T cell receptor beta chains listed below, sequenced in a study of Graves' ophthalmopathy and Graves' hyperthyroidism. Transcripts of RNA were the source for amplifying TCR beta CDR3 regions. First-round RT-PCR relied on HTBI primers, and a second-round multiplex PCR came next. TCRdb ran MiXCR on the multiplex PCR reads and lists one entry per CDR3 protein. The repertoire has almost 400,000 distinct CDR3 sequences, about 16% of them found once; the top ten carry around 1.4%. The source material was peripheral blood. The origin of the receptors is a woman in her late teens or twenties with Graves' ophthalmopathy.

The chain recombines TRBV10-3 with TRBJ1-1; no definite D call. This CDR3 is built from 14 residues. CDR1 and CDR2 from the germline V gene are ENHRY and SYGVKD. The germline V and J ends were trimmed by 7 bases and 0 bases, with 12 bases remaining between them. CDR3 sequence (DNA): TGTGCCATCAACTCTGGGTCTATGAACACTGAAGCTTTCTTT. This codes for CAINSGSMNTEAFF.

The chain is built from TRBV24-1 and TRBJ2-5, with TRBD2 matching 10 bases. The CDR3 length is 16 residues. CDR1 is KGHDR and CDR2 is SFDVKD in the germline V gene. The V segment lost 1 base and the J segment 4 bases; nucleotides outside the gene matches: 5. CDR3 loop: CATSDFSLAGVETQYF. DNA for the CDR3: TGTGCCACCAGTGATTTCAGCCTAGCGGGAGTAGAGACCCAGTACTTC.

This clonotype was picked up many times. The chain is built from TRBV5-5 and TRBJ2-7, with 10 bases lining up with TRBD2. V was pared by 0 bases and J by 6 bases, with 3 bases of the junction left unmatched. The CDR3 extends over 14 amino acids. The germline V gene has CDR1 SGHKS and CDR2 YYEKEE (reference sequence). The CDR3 nucleotides read TGTGCCAGCAGCTTGGCAGCGGGAGGGAGCGAGCAGTACTTC. Protein sequence: CASSLAAGGSEQYF.

This clonotype showed up many times. The chain combines TRBV11-1 with TRBJ2-7, with 12 nucleotides matching TRBD2. The germline CDR1 and CDR2 sequences are SGHAT and FQDESV (reference sequence). J was trimmed by 2 bases and V by 5 bases; bases with no gene match: 10. CDR3 size: 17 residues. CDR3 region: CASSLTSGGGYTYEQYF. The CDR3 region has the DNA TGTGCCAGCAGCCTGACTAGCGGGGGAGGCTACACCTACGAGCAGTACTTC.

This clonotype has a count of ten or more. The chain couples TRBV6-2 or TRBV6-3 to TRBJ2-5; TRBD2 agrees at 11 bases. The CDR3 extends over 14 amino acids. The V and J ends lost 6 bases and 4 bases, in that order; junction bases with no gene match: 4. Looked up from germline, CDR1 is MNHEY and CDR2 is SVGEGT. CDR3 sequence: CASSQLAGGETQYF. CDR3 DNA: TGTGCCAGCAGCCAGCTAGCGGGAGGAGAGACCCAGTACTTC.

This clonotype was seen many times. The CDR3 bases are TGTGCTAGTGGTTACCGCCCTTCGGACAGGGTGGACAAGAACACCGGGGAGCTGTTTTTT. Its translation: CASGYRPSDRVDKNTGELFF. The chain has TRBV12-5 and TRBJ2-2, with TRBD1 matching 8 bases. Germline CDR1 LGHNT, CDR2 FRNRAP. V shed 4 bases, J shed 1 base, and the junction held 17 bases outside the gene matches. The CDR3 consists of 20 residues.

The table lists this clonotype with many counts. This rearrangement joins TRBV6-2 or TRBV6-3 to TRBJ1-1; TRBD1 matches 7 bases. The germline gives CDR1 MNHEY, CDR2 SVGEGT. This CDR3 is built from 15 residues. J was trimmed by 6 bases and V by 6 bases; bases with no gene match: 13. Here the CDR3 DNA reads TGTGCCAGCAGGGAATTAACAGGGGATGCGGCTGAAGCTTTCTTT. Protein product: CASRELTGDAAEAFF.

This clonotype was seen ten or more times. The rearrangement joins TRBV13 to TRBJ2-4, with 9 bases lining up with TRBD1. The germline gives CDR1 PRHDT, CDR2 FYEKMQ (reference sequence). The CDR3 is made up of 14 amino acids. Trimming at V came to 2 bases and at J to 7 bases, leaving 3 bases not matched to a gene. The DNA of the CDR3 is TGTGCCAGCAGCTTAACAGGGGGCCTGAACATTCAGTACTTC. The encoded protein is CASSLTGGLNIQYF.

The V gene is TRBV6-1, the J gene TRBJ2-5; TRBD2 might be the D (6 bases). CDR1 and CDR2 (germline): MNHNS, SASEGT. The CDR3 is 16 residues long. V gave up 5 bases and J gave up 4 bases, with 20 bases separating them. CDR3 in amino acids: CASSRLGLRSGETQYF. CDR3 sequence (DNA): TGTGCCAGCAGTAGACTAGGCTTGCGGTCCGGAGAGACCCAGTACTTC.

There are many counts of this clonotype. This sequence joins TRBV20-1 and TRBJ1-1; no clear D. Germline V gene data show CDR1 as DFQATT and CDR2 as SNEGSKA (reference sequence). The CDR3 has 13 amino acids. Trimming pared 6 bases from V and 6 bases from J, leaving 17 bases between. CDR3 loop: CSAVRRLDAEAFF. The CDR3, as DNA: TGCAGTGCCGTGCGAAGGCTTGACGCTGAAGCTTTCTTT.

This clonotype was seen at least ten times. This chain links TRBV24-1 with TRBJ1-2; a weak D match, TRBD1 (5 bases). The ends were cut back, 3 bases at V and 0 bases at J, with 13 bases in the middle. Germline V gene sequence: CDR1 KGHDR, CDR2 SFDVKD. The CDR3 consists of 16 residues. The DNA of the CDR3 is TGTGCCACCAGTGATCCGCTGGGGGATCCTAACTATGGCTACACCTTC. It specifies CATSDPLGDPNYGYTF.

This clonotype was observed many times. The CDR3, as DNA: TGTGCCAGCAGTTTAGGGCTTTCGAACACTGAAGCTTTCTTT. It is translated as CASSLGLSNTEAFF. The rearrangement links TRBV12-3 or TRBV12-4 to TRBJ1-1; D remains unclear. Trimming pared 1 base from V and 1 base from J, leaving 7 bases between. CDR3 length equals 14 residues.

This clonotype came up many times. The chain employs TRBV6-2 or TRBV6-3 and TRBJ2-5; D is uncertain. The CDR3 loop spans 13 amino acids. Trimming took off 0 bases at V and 7 bases at J, with 9 bases between the two ends. Germline CDR1 is MNHEY and CDR2 is SVGEGT. The CDR3 DNA reads as TGTGCCAGCAGTTACTCGGCTGGGTGGACCCAGTACTTC. Translation gives CASSYSAGWTQYF.

As to this clonotype: This sequence may be a read error, since a much larger clone differs from it by one base. V and J are TRBV6-2 or TRBV6-3 and TRBJ1-5; D remains unclear. Germline loops: CDR1 MNHEY, CDR2 SVGEGT. The CDR3 consists of 17 residues. The CDR3 DNA is TGTGCCAGCAGTTTCTCGTTGAGGGTAGCGGGGAATCAGCACCAGCATTTT. This sequence encodes CASSFSLRVAGNQHQHF.

The chain joins TRBV20-1 to TRBJ2-7, with 7 bases matching TRBD2. The CDR3 has 15 amino acids. J was trimmed by 7 bases and V by 5 bases; bases with no gene match: 17. The germline gives CDR1 DFQATT, CDR2 SNEGSKA (reference sequence). CDR3 sequence (DNA): TGCAGTGCTCTGAGACTAGCCTCTGGACTACGGGAGCAGTACTTC. It yields the protein CSALRLASGLREQYF.

The sample holds many counts of this clonotype. The V and J genes are TRBV6-2 or TRBV6-3 and TRBJ2-5, with 8 bases lining up with TRBD2. Germline CDR1 is MNHEY and CDR2 is SVGEGT. V was clipped by 4 bases and J by 5 bases; unmatched bases: 12. The CDR3 sequence is 16 residues long. CDR3 amino acids: CASSWSSAGGVETQYF. The CDR3 DNA reads as TGTGCCAGCAGTTGGAGTTCTGCGGGAGGAGTTGAGACCCAGTACTTC.

This clonotype was seen ten or more times. The chain carries TRBV28 and TRBJ1-1; D unclear. Trimming left V 7 bases short and J 7 bases short, with 10 bases between. The germline CDR1 and CDR2 sequences are MDHEN and SYDVKM. The CDR3 has 11 residues. DNA of the CDR3: TGTGCCAGCACTCGGGAGCTTGAAGCTTTCTTT. Protein sequence: CASTRELEAFF.

This clonotype was counted many times. The J gene is TRBJ1-1, the V gene TRBV28, with D hard to call. Trimming shortened V by 3 bases and J by 7 bases, and 18 bases separated the two germline ends. This CDR3 has 15 residues. Germline CDR1 MDHEN, CDR2 SYDVKM. The CDR3 nucleotides are TGTGCCAGCAGTTTCCGGGCAGGCGGCCTACTTGAAGCTTTCTTT. Protein product: CASSFRAGGLLEAFF.

This clonotype appeared many times. One end of the junction does not line up with germline, which may come from a read error. J is TRBJ2-4 and V is TRBV6-2 or TRBV6-3, with 11 nucleotides matching TRBD2. This CDR3 has 17 residues. The germline gives CDR1 MNHEY, CDR2 SVGEGT. CDR3 region: CASSLYGLAGGKNIRYF. The CDR3 nucleotides are TGTGCCAGCAGCCTATACGGACTAGCGGGTGGCAAAAACATTCGGTACTTC.

In its sample, this clonotype was seen many times. The chain combines TRBV20-1 with TRBJ1-6; 8 bases agree with TRBD1. From germline, CDR1 is DFQATT and CDR2 SNEGSKA (reference sequence). The CDR3 extends over 16 amino acids. After removal of 0 bases from V and 1 base from J, the junction contained 2 bases not matched to a gene. CDR3 DNA sequence: TGCAGTGCTAGAGACAGGGGGCGTTCCTATAATTCACCCCTCCACTTT. It specifies CSARDRGRSYNSPLHF.

This clonotype was seen ten or more times. This chain joins TRBV7-8 and TRBJ1-5; D ambiguous. Trimming removed 6 bases at V and 4 bases at J, with 22 bases between. Per germline, CDR1 SGHVS and CDR2 FQNEAQ. The CDR3 spans 17 residues. The CDR3 nucleotides read TGTGCCAGCAGTCCCCCCAGAATCGCAGGTGGAAATCAGCCCCAGCATTTT. Translating it yields CASSPPRIAGGNQPQHF.

This clonotype was detected ten times or more. The V call is TRBV7-2, the J call TRBJ2-5; D is tentatively TRBD1 or TRBD2 (5 bases each). V dropped 5 bases and J dropped 1 base, with 17 bases sitting between them. The CDR3 runs to 16 residues. Germline-derived CDR1 and CDR2 are SGHTA and FQGNSA. In DNA, the CDR3 is TGTGCCAGCAGCCGGGGCGTGGCGTCCCTCCAAGAGACCCAGTACTTC. It translates to CASSRGVASLQETQYF.

This clonotype was found many times. The rearrangement joins TRBV19 to TRBJ2-7; 9 positions match TRBD2. The V and J ends lost 3 bases and 2 bases, in that order; junction bases with no gene match: 5. Germline CDR1 reads LNHDA; CDR2 reads SQIVND (reference sequence). The CDR3 length is 15 residues. Here the CDR3 DNA reads TGTGCCAGTAGTATTGGGGCTAGCGGGACCTACGAGCAGTACTTC. Amino acids: CASSIGASGTYEQYF.

There are many counts of this clonotype. This chain uses TRBV11-2 with TRBJ1-2, with 10 bases fitting TRBD1. V gave up 5 bases and J gave up 6 bases; unmatched junction bases: 3. The CDR3 totals 13 residues. Germline V lookup: CDR1 SGHAT, CDR2 FQNNGV. CDR3 amino acids: CASSRTGGDGYTF. The CDR3, as DNA: TGTGCCAGCAGCAGGACAGGGGGAGATGGCTACACCTTC.

This clonotype was seen at least ten times. The chain employs TRBV6-5 and TRBJ1-1, with a weak D call TRBD1 (5 bases). V was cut by 1 base and J by 2 bases, with 14 bases left in between. Germline V gives CDR1 MNHEY, CDR2 SVGAGI. CDR3 length equals 16 residues. In DNA, the CDR3 is TGTGCCAGCAGTTACTACGGGCTAGGGACTAACACTGAAGCTTTCTTT. Its protein is CASSYYGLGTNTEAFF.

This clonotype was seen ten or more times. V is TRBV28 and J is TRBJ1-1; D gene ambiguous. CDR3 length equals 14 residues. Germline CDR1 MDHEN, CDR2 SYDVKM. Deletions cut 5 bases from V and 4 bases from J, with 14 bases between. Written as DNA, the CDR3 is TGTGCCAGCAGTCAAAACCCCCGAACCACTGAAGCTTTCTTT. This encodes CASSQNPRTTEAFF. Complete variable domain (other parts from reference TRBV28 and TRBJ1-1): DVKVTQSSRYLVKRTGEKVFLECVQDMDHENMFWYRQDPGLGLRLIYFSYDVKMKEKGDIPEGYSVSREKKERFSLILESASTNQTSMYLCASSQNPRTTEAFFGQGTRLTVV.